This paragraph reports one T cell receptor (beta chain). This entry is derived from a study of blood T cell repertoires in COVID-19. Study as a whole: Italy, Spain and the United States were the sources of the convalescent and acute COVID-19 samples. The analysed material was cDNA or gDNA that came from T cells, B-cell-depleted T cells, or PBMCs.

The CDR3 covers 19 residues. CDR1 and CDR2 (germline): KGHDR, SFDVKD. Losses at the gene ends were 2 bases for V and 4 bases for J; bases not matched to a gene: 15. The authors' processing: From reference gene primer amplification, estimates of nucleated cell counts were derived. This table comes from immunoSEQ multiplex PCR, and its TCRdb copy is limited to in-frame clones, with some not included. Clone size and the V and J calls come from that table; the DNA yielded D and trimming. The sample carries over 150,000 clones, about 85% recorded once. This chain connects TRBV24-1 to TRBJ1-2, with 10 bases matching TRBD1. Sample: peripheral blood. The TCR comes from an older woman with COVID-19, enrolled during active disease. The CDR3 DNA is TGTGCCACCAGTGATTATAAGACAGGGGGCGGGCACCCGTTCTATGGCTACACCTTC. As protein: CATSDYKTGGGHPFYGYTF.